The sequence of this T cell receptor (beta chain) was determined in a study of neurological immune-mediated disorders. About this clonotype: At one boundary the junction diverges from the germline segment, which might be a read error.

Stated time point: technical triplicate 2. A total of 2 million PBMCs stored at -80 degrees C provided the unsorted libraries. The CDR3 consists of 13 residues. Germline values: CDR1 SEHNR, CDR2 FQNEAQ (reference sequence). 5'RACE with 10-nucleotide random UMIs produced the cDNA. In every sequencing run, more than 170 million TCR-beta sequences were generated from 15-18 subjects. MiXCR was run by TCRdb on the 5' RACE reads, yielding one entry per CDR3 protein. The sample shows about 59,000 distinct CDR3 sequences, about 24% of them seen only once. The sample taken for sequencing was PBMCs. The receptor's source is a man aged 55 to 70 with HTLV-1-associated myelopathy (HAM/TSP). The chain joins TRBV7-9 to TRBJ2-7, with D unclear. CDR3 nucleotides: TGTGCCAGCAGCGGCGGAGAAGGTCAAAAGCATTACTTC. Its translation is CASSGGEGQKHYF.